This TCR beta chain stems from a study of regulatory T cells in long-lasting Graves disease. The sample's time point: persistent/refractory GD, antithyroid drugs over 5 years with positive TRAb. The TCR library was made from RNA extracted from PBMCs. The patients included were those that came from an endocrinology department in Xi'an, China. General study results and limits: Persistent disease exhibited a predilection for TRBV28, TRBJ1-2 and TRBJ2-5. More public clonotypes were shared by persistent patients (about 2,700) than by new patients (about 1,000). Persistent Graves' patients showed reduced TCR diversity versus newly diagnosed patients.

Combining iRepertoire HTBI primers with Arm-PCR of CDR3 regions, the authors built TCR beta libraries. TCRdb recomputed calls from the multiplex PCR reads with MiXCR, one row per CDR3 protein. Of about 400,000 distinct CDR3 sequences listed, about 20% were seen once; the top ten hold roughly 20%. This clonotype occurred many times. Its antigen is not known. The CDR3 totals 15 residues. Germline V gene data show CDR1 as MNHEY and CDR2 as SVGAGI. V was pared by 4 bases and J by 1 base, with 5 bases of the junction left unmatched. This sequence was found in a female donor with Graves disease. The V gene is TRBV6-5, the J gene TRBJ2-5; TRBD1 matches at 8 bases. The input for sequencing was peripheral blood mononuclear cells (PBMCs), taken when the disease was refractory, from a patient treated with antithyroid drugs. This CDR3 is CASSSGGLGQETQYF. The CDR3 DNA follows: TGTGCCAGCAGTTCAGGGGGCCTAGGCCAAGAGACCCAGTACTTC.